These 21 T cell receptor beta chains were sequenced from one sample in a study of CD8+ T cells in alopecia areata. RNA extraction was followed by reverse transcription into cDNA, which acted as the sequencing template. Some clones are missing from TCRdb's copy, which holds only in-frame ones; the method was immunoSEQ multiplex PCR. In the table there are roughly 150,000 clones, 55% to 65% of which are singletons. Specimen: CD4+ T cells sorted from blood. The receptor source for this set is a human donor in good health.

V and J are TRBV4-1 and TRBJ2-1; 13 positions agree with TRBD2. J gave up 5 bases and V 3 bases, and 10 bases lay outside the gene matches. The CDR3 has 18 residues. Germline V gene lookup returns CDR1 MGHRA and CDR2 YSYEKL. CDR3 sequence (DNA): TGCGCCAGCAGCCAGGCAGGGACCGGACTAGCGGGAGACAATGAGCAGTTCTTC. It translates to CASSQAGTGLAGDNEQFF.

V is TRBV25-1 and J is TRBJ1-2; D call uncertain. V was clipped by 2 bases and J by 1 base, with 5 bases between them. The CDR3 is 13 residues long. The germline gives CDR1 MGHDK, CDR2 SYGVNS. CDR3 in amino acids: CASSETVNYGYTF. Written as DNA, the CDR3 is TGTGCCAGCAGTGAAACGGTTAACTATGGCTACACCTTC.

The gene calls are TRBV27 and TRBJ1-1; D is ambiguous. The CDR3 sequence is 13 residues long. V lost 2 bases to trimming and J lost 1 base, with 5 bases between them. The germline V gene has CDR1 MNHEY and CDR2 SMNVEV (reference sequence). This CDR3 reads CASSLNANTEAFF. Here the CDR3 DNA reads TGTGCCAGCAGTTTAAACGCGAACACTGAAGCTTTCTTT.

In its sample, this clone was seen a few times. The chain has TRBV4-2 and TRBJ1-1, with 7 bases fitting TRBD1. This CDR3 is 15 amino acids long. Germline CDR1 reads LGHNA; CDR2 reads YNFKEQ. J was trimmed by 0 bases and V by 6 bases; bases with no gene match: 7. As DNA, the CDR3 is TGTGCCAGCAGGAGGGGGCTTAGTATGAACACTGAAGCTTTCTTT. This encodes CASRRGLSMNTEAFF.

The chain employs TRBV9 and TRBJ2-2, with TRBD2 as a possible D gene (6 bases). V shed 0 bases and J shed 6 bases, with 9 bases lying between them. CDR1 and CDR2 from the germline V gene are SGDLS and YYNGEE. CDR3 length equals 14 residues. The CDR3 here is CASSVGRDAGELFF. As DNA, the CDR3 is TGTGCCAGCAGCGTAGGGCGGGACGCCGGGGAGCTGTTTTTT.

The chain has TRBV25-1 and TRBJ2-7, with TRBD2 matching over 9 bases. The germline V gene has CDR1 MGHDK and CDR2 SYGVNS. This CDR3 has 15 residues. After removal of 6 bases from V and 8 bases from J, the junction contained 14 bases not matched to a gene. CDR3 region: CASSQSGRSLVQQYF. The CDR3 DNA reads TGTGCCAGCAGCCAAAGCGGGAGGTCTCTAGTCCAGCAGTACTTC.

J is TRBJ2-1 and V is TRBV19, with TRBD2 matching 9 bases. This CDR3 has 16 residues. Germline values: CDR1 LNHDA, CDR2 SQIVND (reference sequence). Losses at the gene ends were 3 bases for V and 4 bases for J; bases not matched to a gene: 7. The chain's CDR3 is CASSIGGLASYNEQFF. For the CDR3, the DNA is TGTGCCAGTAGTATCGGTGGACTAGCGAGTTACAATGAGCAGTTCTTC.

The chain carries TRBV6-5 and TRBJ1-2, with D unclear. Germline V lookup: CDR1 MNHEY, CDR2 SVGAGI. The CDR3 totals 11 residues. V lost 4 bases to trimming and J lost 4 bases, with 4 bases between them. The DNA of the CDR3 is TGTGCCAGCAGTTCGGGCTATGGCTACACCTTC. The encoded protein is CASSSGYGYTF.

This clone turned up a few times. The sample holds other DNA sequences that translate to the same CDR3. The chain couples TRBV11-2 to TRBJ1-1; tentatively, D is TRBD1 (6 bases). Germline CDR1 and CDR2: SGHAT and FQNNGV. Trimming cost V 2 bases and J 3 bases, with 7 bases left between them. The CDR3 runs 13 residues. The CDR3 protein is CASSLQGYTEAFF. The CDR3 region has the DNA TGTGCCAGCAGCTTACAGGGGTACACTGAAGCTTTCTTT.

The chain couples TRBV6-1 to TRBJ2-2; 7 bases fit TRBD1. Germline assignment: CDR1 MNHNS and CDR2 SASEGT. Trimming at V came to 6 bases and at J to 2 bases, leaving 6 bases not matched to a gene. This CDR3 is built from 15 residues. The CDR3: CASRMTGINTGELFF. The DNA for the CDR3 is TGTGCCAGCAGGATGACAGGGATCAACACCGGGGAGCTGTTTTTT.

This sequence joins TRBV7-9 and TRBJ2-1; TRBD2 might be the D (5 bases). CDR1 is SEHNR, CDR2 FQNEAQ, per germline (reference sequence). The germline V and J ends were trimmed by 1 base and 10 bases, with 14 bases remaining between them. The CDR3 is 14 amino acids. The CDR3: CASSLEARGHEQFF. The CDR3 coding sequence is TGTGCCAGCAGCTTAGAGGCTAGAGGGCACGAGCAGTTCTTC.

The CDR3, as DNA: TGTGCCATCTCAAGAGAGGGAGCCCCCCAGGAGACCCAGTACTTC. Translated, it gives CAISREGAPQETQYF. J is TRBJ2-5 and V is TRBV10-3; D is possibly TRBD2 (5 bases). CDR3 length: 15 residues. Trimming took off 8 bases at V and 5 bases at J, with 21 bases between the two ends. Germline CDR1 and CDR2: ENHRY and SYGVKD.

The rearrangement uses TRBV7-9 and TRBJ2-3, with TRBD2 matching over 9 bases. This CDR3 is 18 amino acids long. The V segment lost 4 bases and the J segment 3 bases; nucleotides outside the gene matches: 14. Germline CDR1 SEHNR, CDR2 FQNEAQ (reference sequence). CDR3 DNA: TGTGCCAGCAGCTCGCGGCGGATGGCGGGAGGGAGGACAGATACGCAGTATTTT. It codes for CASSSRRMAGGRTDTQYF.

This clone has only a few counts. The chain joins TRBV27 to TRBJ2-7; D uncertain. CDR1 and CDR2 (germline): MNHEY, SMNVEV (reference sequence). The CDR3 has 10 residues. Between the trimmed V and J ends, which lost 6 bases and 3 bases, there was a span of 3 bases. CDR3 amino acids: CASSLYEQYF. The CDR3, as DNA: TGTGCCAGCAGCCTCTACGAGCAGTACTTC.

This clone is a singleton in its sample. The gene calls are TRBV6-5 and TRBJ2-3; 13 nucleotides agree with TRBD2. The CDR3 has 14 amino acids. V lost 6 bases, J lost 4 bases, and 1 base stayed unmatched. Looked up from germline, CDR1 is MNHEY and CDR2 is SVGAGI. In DNA, the CDR3 is TGTGCCAGCAGGACTAGCGGGAGGTCAGATACGCAGTATTTT. It encodes CASRTSGRSDTQYF.

The chain links TRBV2 to TRBJ2-6; D is unresolved. Germline V gives CDR1 SNHLY, CDR2 FYNNEI. This CDR3 has 13 residues. Trimming cost V 7 bases and J 2 bases, with 6 bases left between them. CDR3 in amino acids: CASKGTGANVLTF. The CDR3 nucleotides read TGTGCCAGCAAAGGAACTGGGGCCAACGTCCTGACTTTC.

For this clone: Other DNA sequences of this sample code for an identical CDR3. The chain joins TRBV28 to TRBJ2-7, with a weak D call TRBD1 (5 bases). Germline V gene sequence: CDR1 MDHEN, CDR2 SYDVKM. This CDR3 is 13 amino acids long. V shed 6 bases and J shed 1 base, with 10 bases lying between them. The CDR3 nucleotides read TGTGCCAGCAGAATCGACAGTTCCTACGAGCAGTACTTC. Amino acid sequence: CASRIDSSYEQYF. The full variable domain, its missing parts supplied by reference TRBV28 and TRBJ2-7, is DVKVTQSSRYLVKRTGEKVFLECVQDMDHENMFWYRQDPGLGLRLIYFSYDVKMKEKGDIPEGYSVSREKKERFSLILESASTNQTSMYLCASRIDSSYEQYFGPGTRLTVT.

The chain joins TRBV29-1 to TRBJ2-3; 12 positions match TRBD2. There are 13 residues in the CDR3. V dropped 4 bases and J dropped 4; count of bases not matched to a gene: 0. CDR1 and CDR2 from the germline V gene are SQVTM and ANQGSEA. The CDR3 DNA sequence: TGCAGCGTTGGACTAGCGGGAGCAGATACGCAGTATTTT. The encoded protein is CSVGLAGADTQYF.

V and J are TRBV15 and TRBJ2-7; weak D call: TRBD1 (6 bases). This CDR3 is built from 13 residues. Germline V gene lookup returns CDR1 LNHNV and CDR2 YYDKDF (reference sequence). V lost 5 bases, J lost 3 bases, and 11 bases lay in between. The CDR3 protein is CATSRDTLYEQYF. The CDR3 bases are TGTGCCACCAGCCGGGACACCCTCTACGAGCAGTACTTC.

As for this clone: Distinct nucleotide sequences in the sample also encode this CDR3. This chain uses TRBV30 with TRBJ1-1; perhaps TRBD1 as D (5 bases). Germline CDR1 and CDR2: GTSNPN and SVGIG (reference sequence). The CDR3 runs to 13 residues. V lost 2 bases, J lost 2 bases, and 9 bases lay in between. CDR3 amino acids: CAWSRQGNTEAFF. CDR3 bases: TGTGCCTGGAGTCGGCAGGGAAACACTGAAGCTTTCTTT.

This clone was seen a few times. The chain recombines TRBV29-1 with TRBJ2-5, with D hard to call. V was shortened by 5 bases and J by 5 bases, with 6 bases between the two germline ends. This CDR3 contains 10 residues. The germline CDR1 and CDR2 sequences are SQVTM and ANQGSEA. CDR3 loop: CSVRSETQYF. The CDR3 DNA sequence: TGCAGCGTTCGGTCGGAGACCCAGTACTTC.